Following are 5 T cell receptor beta chains from one sample sequenced in a study of response to subunit inactivated influenza vaccine. TCRdb re-derived calls from the RT-PCR reads in MiXCR, one entry per CDR3 protein. The repertoire consists of about half a million distinct CDR3 sequences, with 25% occurring once and the leading ten covering under 2.5%. Sample: CD4+ T cells sorted from PBMCs, taken roughly 5 days after vaccination. The receptors originated from a man aged 50-59 years who received an inactivated influenza vaccine.

The J gene is TRBJ2-1, the V gene TRBV5-6; 10 positions match TRBD2. CDR1 is SGHDT and CDR2 is YYEEEE in the germline V gene. Trimming removed 4 bases from V and 9 bases from J; junction bases left unmatched: 7. The CDR3 contains 14 residues. CDR3 in amino acids: CASSPRTSGSEQFF. CDR3 bases: TGTGCCAGCAGCCCCCGGACTAGCGGTTCTGAGCAGTTCTTC.

The V and J genes are TRBV5-1 and TRBJ1-2; D gene unclear. The CDR3 covers 14 residues. The V and J ends lost 0 bases and 5 bases respectively, with 11 bases between them. CDR1 is SGHRS and CDR2 is YFSETQ in the germline V gene. The CDR3 sequence: CASSLGATQYGYTF. CDR3 DNA sequence: TGCGCCAGCAGCTTGGGAGCCACGCAATATGGCTACACCTTC.

This clonotype was picked up one time. In DNA form, the CDR3 reads TGCGCCAGCAGCACTCGACAGTTTGGATCACCCCTCCACTTT. Translating gives CASSTRQFGSPLHF. V and J are TRBV4-1 and TRBJ1-6; TRBD1 might be the D (5 bases). V gave up 5 bases and J gave up 10 bases, with 15 bases separating them. The CDR3 sequence is 14 residues long. Per the germline V gene, CDR1 is MGHRA and CDR2 is YSYEKL.

Turning to this clonotype: Germline is not matched at one junction end, which may reflect a read error. The chain joins TRBV2 to TRBJ1-3, with TRBD1 as a possible D gene (6 bases). The CDR3 runs to 13 residues. Germline-derived CDR1 and CDR2 are SNHLY and FYNNEI. CDR3 in amino acids: CASSGRTATRFDF. DNA for the CDR3: TGTGCCAGCAGTGGCCGGACAGCAACTCGATTTGATTTT.

In its sample, this clonotype was seen a few times. J is TRBJ2-7 and V is TRBV7-2; D is possibly TRBD1 (6 bases). Germline loops: CDR1 SGHTA, CDR2 FQGNSA. V shed 6 bases and J shed 2 bases, with 11 bases lying between them. This CDR3 is built from 13 residues. The CDR3 bases are TGTGCCAGCAGGCAGACAGGAGCCTACGAGCAGTACTTC. This translates into CASRQTGAYEQYF.